Listed here are 5 T cell receptor beta chains from one sample, sequenced in a study of cytomegalovirus exposure and HLA in healthy donors. Assay used: immunoSEQ multiplex PCR; TCRdb lists only in-frame clones, some missing. This table has some 120,000 clones, roughly nine tenths appearing once. Sequenced: PBMCs. The receptors stem from a woman between 18 and 29 years old in good health and CMV-seronegative.

The chain couples TRBV5-1 to TRBJ2-3; D perhaps matches TRBD2 (5 bases). Germline loops: CDR1 SGHRS, CDR2 YFSETQ. This CDR3 comprises 15 residues. V was cut by 0 bases and J by 2 bases, with 10 bases left in between. The CDR3 region is CASSLVGGLTDTQYF. The CDR3 DNA reads TGCGCCAGCAGCTTGGTAGGCGGGCTCACAGATACGCAGTATTTT.

The chain employs TRBV27 and TRBJ2-7; maybe TRBD1 (6 bases). Trimming left V 4 bases short and J 0 bases short, with 16 bases between. The CDR3 is made up of 16 amino acids. From germline, CDR1 is MNHEY and CDR2 SMNVEV (reference sequence). The CDR3 sequence: CASSSAGTQSSYEQYF. In nucleotides, the CDR3 is TGTGCCAGCAGTTCCGCCGGGACACAGAGCTCCTACGAGCAGTACTTC.

This chain connects TRBV6-4 to TRBJ2-1, with 8 positions matching TRBD2. The J segment lost 6 bases and the V segment lost 5 bases, leaving 9 bases of the junction unmatched. CDR1 and CDR2 (germline): MRHNA, SNTAGT. This CDR3 is built from 15 residues. The CDR3 DNA sequence: TGTGCCAGCAGTCCCGGGGGGGGAGACAGCAATGAGCAGTTCTTC. Protein product: CASSPGGGDSNEQFF.

The chain employs TRBV6-5 and TRBJ1-6; tentatively, D is TRBD1 (5 bases). Trimming pared 0 bases from V and 10 bases from J, leaving 16 bases between. Per germline, CDR1 MNHEY and CDR2 SVGAGI. CDR3 length: 16 amino acids. CDR3 bases: TGTGCCAGCAGTTACTCGGCCGGGGGAATGGGCTCACCCCTCCACTTT. It specifies CASSYSAGGMGSPLHF.

The rearrangement uses TRBV5-6 and TRBJ2-7; TRBD1 is a possible D gene (6 bases). In germline, CDR1 is SGHDT, CDR2 YYEEEE. The CDR3 totals 18 residues. Trimming left V 5 bases short and J 3 bases short, with 27 bases between. The CDR3 DNA sequence: TGTGCCAGCAGTGGGGCAGGGGACATTTCGACCCAGGTCTACGAGCAGTACTTC. This codes for CASSGAGDISTQVYEQYF.